The 17 T cell receptor beta chains in this list originate from one sample, sequenced in a study of T cell repertoires in cytomegalovirus infection. TCRdb re-called the reads through MiXCR, storing one row per CDR3 protein. The profile shows more than 350,000 distinct CDR3 sequences, roughly 30% of them singletons. Sequenced material: PBMCs. These receptors originate from a human donor in good health (CMV status not recorded). Some clones in this sample may be carry-over from other donors' samples.

The sample holds one count of this clonotype. A much larger clone sits a single nucleotide away, making a read error possible. This rearrangement joins TRBV7-2 to TRBJ2-7; possible D gene TRBD1, 5 bases. There are 16 residues in the CDR3. Germline V lookup: CDR1 SGHTA, CDR2 FQGNSA. CDR3 DNA sequence: TGTGCCAGCAGCTTAAGGGGTTTGGTCGGACCTAACGAGCCGTACTTC. Amino acids: CASSLRGLVGPNEPYF.

The table lists this clonotype with a few counts. The chain is built from TRBV29-1 and TRBJ1-1; weak D call: TRBD1 (6 bases). The V end was cut by 4 bases, the J end by 0 bases, with 12 bases between. Per germline, CDR1 SQVTM and CDR2 ANQGSEA. The CDR3 runs 14 residues. The CDR3 reads CSVALTGLNTEAFF. CDR3 bases: TGCAGCGTTGCCCTGACAGGACTGAACACTGAAGCTTTCTTT.

The gene calls are TRBV5-6 and TRBJ1-3; D unclear. Germline assignment: CDR1 SGHDT and CDR2 YYEEEE. V lost 2 bases, J lost 0 bases, and 9 bases lay in between. The CDR3 contains 15 residues. CDR3 sequence (DNA): TGTGCCAGCAGCTTCCGGCCGAGCTCTGGAAACACCATATATTTT. Translating it yields CASSFRPSSGNTIYF.

This clonotype was recorded a few times. The chain has TRBV6-6 and TRBJ2-7, with D possibly being TRBD1 or TRBD2 (5 bases each). Trimming left V 6 bases short and J 0 bases short, with 9 bases between. Germline CDR1 is MNHNY and CDR2 is SVGAGI (reference sequence). This CDR3 has 13 residues. CDR3 in amino acids: CASSVGDSYEQYF. The CDR3 DNA follows: TGTGCCAGCAGCGTGGGGGACTCCTACGAGCAGTACTTC.

This clonotype was picked up a small number of times. The genes are TRBV20-1 and TRBJ2-7, with 9 nucleotides matching TRBD1. The V and J ends lost 3 bases and 6 bases, in that order; junction bases with no gene match: 12. This CDR3 is built from 15 residues. CDR1 is DFQATT, CDR2 SNEGSKA, per germline (reference sequence). The CDR3 loop is CSARTNRGRALEQYF. In DNA form, the CDR3 reads TGCAGTGCTAGGACAAACAGGGGGCGCGCTCTCGAGCAGTACTTC.

There are a few counts of this clonotype. This chain connects TRBV7-9 to TRBJ2-1, with TRBD1 matching over 9 bases. Germline V gene data show CDR1 as SEHNR and CDR2 as FQNEAQ (reference sequence). V was pared by 6 bases and J by 9 bases, with 9 bases of the junction left unmatched. This CDR3 spans 14 amino acids. CDR3 sequence (DNA): TGTGCCAGCAGTTACACCGGGACAGGGACTGAGCAGTTCTTC. It is translated as CASSYTGTGTEQFF.

This clonotype was observed at least ten times. The J gene is TRBJ2-1, the V gene TRBV27, with TRBD2 identical over 13 bases. Germline assignment: CDR1 MNHEY and CDR2 SMNVEV (reference sequence). The length of the CDR3 is 20 residues. The trim removed 5 bases at V and 3 bases at J, leaving 16 bases unmatched. CDR3 sequence reads: CASSVKHRLAGGPNYNEQFF. For the CDR3, the DNA is TGTGCCAGCAGTGTCAAACACCGACTAGCGGGGGGTCCTAACTACAATGAGCAGTTCTTC.

Turning to this clonotype: Just one base apart from a much larger clone, this may be a read error. The chain employs TRBV11-2 and TRBJ2-6, with unresolved D. CDR1 and CDR2 (germline): SGHAT, FQNNGV. The length of the CDR3 is 19 residues. Trimming removed 7 bases at V and 6 bases at J, with 28 bases between. The CDR3 DNA sequence: TGTGCCAGCACCCCTACCTCACAGTTTCTTGCTTTGAAGGCCAACGTCCTGACTTTC. Protein product: CASTPTSQFLALKANVLTF.

This clonotype was found many times. The chain combines TRBV7-6 with TRBJ2-2; 8 bases map to TRBD2. The CDR3 is made up of 16 amino acids. The ends lost 2 bases at V and 0 bases at J; junction bases unmatched: 2. The germline CDR1 and CDR2 sequences are SGHVS and FNYEAQ. The CDR3, as DNA: TGTGCCAGCAGCTTATTAGCGGGGTCGAACACCGGGGAGCTGTTTTTT. The encoded protein is CASSLLAGSNTGELFF.

This clonotype was seen only a few times. The CDR3 here is CASSRQGGEKLFF. The CDR3, as DNA: TGTGCCAGCAGCCGACAGGGGGGAGAAAAACTGTTTTTT. V is TRBV14 and J is TRBJ1-4; TRBD1 agrees at 9 bases. CDR3 length equals 13 residues. Germline V gives CDR1 SGHDN, CDR2 FVKESK. J gave up 8 bases and V 4 bases, and 2 bases lay outside the gene matches.

This clonotype has a count of ten or more. The V gene is TRBV12-3 or TRBV12-4, the J gene TRBJ2-1; 8 bases align to TRBD2. V gave up 5 bases and J gave up 2 bases; unmatched junction bases: 8. The CDR3 totals 16 residues. The chain's CDR3 is CASSPRGRGAYNEQFF. The CDR3 nucleotides are TGTGCCAGCAGTCCCCGGGGGCGGGGGGCCTACAATGAGCAGTTCTTC.

This chain links TRBV5-1 with TRBJ1-1; D unclear. The CDR3 length is 12 residues. Germline-derived CDR1 and CDR2 are SGHRS and YFSETQ. V lost 4 bases, J lost 12 bases, and 16 bases lay in between. CDR3 sequence (DNA): TGCGCCAGCAGCCCCGAGGGTGAGGAGACTTTCTTT. It encodes CASSPEGEETFF.

As to this clonotype: A much larger clone is a single base away; this may be a read error. This rearrangement joins TRBV7-9 to TRBJ2-5; 7 bases align to TRBD1. The CDR3 is made up of 13 amino acids. Germline CDR1 and CDR2: SEHNR and FQNEAQ (reference sequence). DNA of the CDR3: TGTTCCAGCAGAAGGGGGCCCGGGGAGACCCAGTACTTC. Translation gives CSSRRGPGETQYF.

The chain carries TRBV7-2 and TRBJ1-1, with TRBD1 matching 9 bases. This CDR3 spans 16 amino acids. Germline V CDR1 and CDR2: SGHTA, FQGNSA. V trimming: 5 bases; J trimming: 0 bases; junction bases outside the gene matches: 7. The CDR3 protein is CASSHRRQGVNTEAFF. CDR3 nucleotides: TGTGCCAGCAGCCACCGCCGACAGGGGGTGAACACTGAAGCTTTCTTT.

The count of this clonotype is one. V and J are TRBV27 and TRBJ1-4; TRBD1 aligns across 8 bases. Losses at the gene ends were 7 bases for V and 7 bases for J; bases not matched to a gene: 17. There are 17 residues in the CDR3. The germline gives CDR1 MNHEY, CDR2 SMNVEV (reference sequence). The CDR3 reads CASIPPPTGALGEKLFF. As DNA, the CDR3 is TGTGCCAGCATCCCGCCCCCGACAGGGGCCCTTGGTGAAAAACTGTTTTTT. The full variable domain, rest sourced from reference TRBV27 and TRBJ1-4, is EAQVTQNPRYLITVTGKKLTVTCSQNMNHEYMSWYRQDPGLGLRQIYYSMNVEVTDKGDVPEGYKVSRKEKRNFPLILESPSPNQTSLYFCASIPPPTGALGEKLFFGSGTQLSVL.

Worth noting for this clonotype: A much larger clone lies a single base off, so this may be a read error. The V call is TRBV7-2, the J call TRBJ1-6, with 7 bases fitting TRBD1. This CDR3 has 16 residues. The V segment lost 5 bases and the J segment 8 bases; nucleotides outside the gene matches: 12. The germline V gene has CDR1 SGHTA and CDR2 FQGNSA. The CDR3 reads CASSERQGAWDSPLHF. Written as DNA, the CDR3 is TGTGCCAGCAGCGAACGACAGGGCGCCTGGGATTCACCCCTCCACTTT. Together with reference TRBV7-2 and TRBJ1-6, the CDR3 gives the full variable domain: GAGVSQSPSNKVTEKGKDVELRCDPISGHTALYWYRQSLGQGLEFLIYFQGNSAPDKSGLPSDRFSAERTGGSVSTLTIQRTQQEDSAVYLCASSERQGAWDSPLHFGNGTRLTVT.

The rearrangement uses TRBV6-2 or TRBV6-3 and TRBJ1-5; D remains unclear. CDR1 and CDR2 (germline): MNHEY, SVGEGT. Trimming pared 0 bases from V and 1 base from J, leaving 13 bases between. There are 17 residues in the CDR3. The chain's CDR3 is CASSYSRGGRSNQPQHF. Written as DNA, the CDR3 is TGTGCCAGCAGTTACTCTCGAGGAGGCCGGAGCAATCAGCCCCAGCATTTT.